These 26 T cell receptor beta chains originate from one sample sequenced in a study of monozygotic twins with inflammatory bowel disease. TCRdb reanalyzed the 5' RACE reads, giving one entry per CDR3 protein sequence and no DNA. Its table records around 99,000 distinct CDR3 sequences. Source material: blood. The receptors here all came from a human donor with ulcerative colitis or Crohn's disease, or a healthy co-twin of an affected twin (not recorded which).

V usage is TRBV6-1 and J usage is TRBJ2-5; without DNA, the TCRdb call of TRBD1 cannot be checked. The CDR3 loop spans 15 amino acids. Germline lookup yields CDR1 MNHNS and CDR2 SASEGT. The CDR3 sequence: CASQLGTVYQETQYF.

This rearrangement joins TRBV18 to TRBJ1-3; TCRdb selects TRBD1, and the lack of DNA leaves this call unchecked. The CDR3 runs to 17 residues. Germline assignment: CDR1 KGHSH and CDR2 LQKENI. This CDR3 reads CASSPTTGVRSGNTIYF. Together with reference TRBV18 and TRBJ1-3, the CDR3 gives the full variable domain: NAGVMQNPRHLVRRRGQEARLRCSPMKGHSHVYWYRQLPEEGLKFMVYLQKENIIDESGMPKERFSAEFPKEGPSILRIQQVVRGDSAAYFCASSPTTGVRSGNTIYFGEGSWLTVV.

This rearrangement joins TRBV13 to TRBJ2-1; the D call from TCRdb, TRBD1, cannot be confirmed without DNA. The CDR3 is 16 amino acids. CDR1 PRHDT and CDR2 FYEKMQ come from the germline V gene (reference sequence). Here the CDR3 reads CASSLPLGPPTNEQFF.

The gene calls are TRBV7-8 and TRBJ2-7; TCRdb reports TRBD1, a call that lacks DNA to check it against. CDR1 and CDR2 from the germline V gene are SGHVS and FQNEAQ. The CDR3 is made up of 15 amino acids. The CDR3 reads CASTPGYRGTYEQYF.

V and J are TRBV27 and TRBJ1-2; TCRdb proposes TRBD1, but this gene call is untestable without DNA. CDR1 and CDR2 from the germline V gene are MNHEY and SMNVEV (reference sequence). CDR3 length: 14 amino acids. The CDR3 here is CASSPDRSNYGYTF.

The J gene is TRBJ2-7, the V gene TRBV28; the D gene TCRdb calls, TRBD1, cannot be checked with no DNA. The CDR3 length is 13 residues. Germline CDR1 is MDHEN and CDR2 is SYDVKM. The CDR3 sequence is CASSLHRAYEQYF.

The chain has TRBV7-9 and TRBJ1-1; TCRdb gives TRBD1 as the D gene, but with no DNA this cannot be confirmed. The CDR3 has 15 residues. Germline values: CDR1 SEHNR, CDR2 FQNEAQ (reference sequence). CDR3 loop: CASSPGGGRWTEAFF.

The chain joins TRBV5-1 to TRBJ2-1. Per germline, CDR1 SGHRS and CDR2 YFSETQ. CDR3 length: 13 amino acids. Here the CDR3 reads CASSLVANIEQFF.

V gene TRBV4-3 combines with J gene TRBJ2-3. The germline V gene encodes CDR1 LGHNA and CDR2 YSLEER. The CDR3 has 15 residues. The CDR3 loop reads CASSQDGVSTDTQYF.

The rearrangement uses TRBV4-2 and TRBJ1-2; TCRdb's D call of TRBD1 is untestable without DNA. The germline CDR1 and CDR2 sequences are LGHNA and YNFKEQ. CDR3 size: 14 residues. CDR3 sequence: CASSHPGQGDGYTF.

The chain joins TRBV11-3 to TRBJ2-2; without DNA, the TCRdb call of TRBD1 cannot be checked. CDR1 and CDR2 from the germline V gene are SGHNT and YENEEA. This CDR3 is 14 amino acids long. This CDR3 reads CASSGDRGAGELFF.

The rearrangement links TRBV5-1 to TRBJ2-1; TCRdb calls TRBD1, which cannot be checked without DNA. This CDR3 is 15 amino acids long. The germline gives CDR1 SGHRS, CDR2 YFSETQ. CDR3 amino acids: CASSLPGASYNEQFF. The entire variable domain, with the rest obtained from reference TRBV5-1 and TRBJ2-1, is as follows: KAGVTQTPRYLIKTRGQQVTLSCSPISGHRSVSWYQQTPGQGLQFLFEYFSETQRNKGNFPGRFSGRQFSNSRSEMNVSTLELGDSALYLCASSLPGASYNEQFFGPGTRLTVL.

CDR3 region: CASSLVGGLPGGPRNIQYF. The chain carries TRBV11-2 and TRBJ2-4; TCRdb's D call of TRBD2 is untestable without DNA. Germline lookup yields CDR1 SGHAT and CDR2 FQNNGV. The CDR3 extends over 19 amino acids.

The V call is TRBV24-1, the J call TRBJ2-1; TCRdb's D call of TRBD2 is untestable without DNA. This CDR3 is built from 12 residues. Germline lookup yields CDR1 KGHDR and CDR2 SFDVKD. CDR3 sequence reads: CATASLAREQFF.

The chain is built from TRBV30 and TRBJ2-3. The CDR3 consists of 12 residues. Per germline, CDR1 GTSNPN and CDR2 SVGIG (reference sequence). The chain's CDR3 is CAWSLGSDMQYF.

The rearrangement links TRBV5-1 to TRBJ1-1; the TRBD1 assignment by TCRdb is unverifiable without DNA. CDR3 size: 13 residues. The germline V gene has CDR1 SGHRS and CDR2 YFSETQ. The CDR3 loop is CASSSTGATEAFF.

The rearrangement links TRBV10-2 to TRBJ2-1; the D call of TRBD1 rests on TCRdb alone, since no DNA is present to check it. Germline loops: CDR1 WSHSY, CDR2 SAAADI. The CDR3 runs to 15 residues. The CDR3 spells CASSDRVSSYNEQFF.

The rearrangement uses TRBV15 and TRBJ2-7; TCRdb proposes TRBD1, but this gene call is untestable without DNA. The CDR3 loop spans 15 amino acids. CDR1 is LNHNV, CDR2 YYDKDF, per germline (reference sequence). The CDR3 sequence is CATSRGWTGEYEQYF.

The CDR3 sequence: CASSQGGAWADSYEQYF. The rearrangement uses TRBV4-3 and TRBJ2-7. The CDR3 is 17 amino acids. The germline V gene encodes CDR1 LGHNA and CDR2 YSLEER.

The V and J genes are TRBV9 and TRBJ2-1; no DNA is available, so the TRBD1 call from TCRdb remains unchecked. CDR3 length: 15 residues. The germline V gene encodes CDR1 SGDLS and CDR2 YYNGEE. This CDR3 is CASSVGTPLNDEQFF.

The chain is built from TRBV7-8 and TRBJ2-1. Germline CDR1 reads SGHVS; CDR2 reads FQNEAQ. CDR3 length equals 15 residues. CDR3 sequence reads: CASSPGPFAINEQFF.

The chain carries TRBV7-6 and TRBJ2-7. CDR3 length: 15 residues. Germline values: CDR1 SGHVS, CDR2 FNYEAQ. CDR3 loop: CASSFSQNSPYEQYF.

The chain has TRBV28 and TRBJ1-6; TCRdb's D call of TRBD1 is untestable without DNA. The length of the CDR3 is 14 residues. CDR1 is MDHEN, CDR2 SYDVKM, per germline. CDR3 region: CASTRTGVNSPLHF.

V gene TRBV6-1 combines with J gene TRBJ2-3; TCRdb's assignment of TRBD2 cannot be checked, as there is no DNA. The CDR3 spans 14 residues. The germline V gene encodes CDR1 MNHNS and CDR2 SASEGT. CDR3 loop: CASGLTRGGDTQYF.

V and J are TRBV11-3 and TRBJ2-1. CDR1 and CDR2 (germline): SGHNT, YENEEA. This CDR3 comprises 11 residues. The CDR3 protein is CASRNLNEQFF.

The rearrangement uses TRBV11-2 and TRBJ1-2. Germline CDR1 and CDR2: SGHAT and FQNNGV. The CDR3 consists of 12 residues. This chain's CDR3 is CASSLDGHGYTF.